The following is a T cell receptor beta chain sequence with its context. During active infection, Seattle patients enrolled and were then monitored through disease. This entry belongs to a study of blood T cell repertoires in COVID-19. Looking at the study overall: The analysed material was cDNA or gDNA that came from T cells, B-cell-depleted T cells, or PBMCs.

This CDR3 contains 17 residues. V gave up 4 bases and J gave up 2 bases, with 17 bases separating them. Germline values: CDR1 MDHEN, CDR2 SYDVKM. The authors' processing: Reference gene primers were amplified, and this amplification served to estimate nucleated cell counts. TCRdb's copy holds only in-frame clones and misses some; the assay was immunoSEQ multiplex PCR. The V and J calls and clone size are taken from that table; D and trimming were inferred from the DNA. The table has about 52,000 clones, around 81% seen once. The sample comprised peripheral blood. This receptor was identified in a woman older than 75 with COVID-19, enrolled during active disease. The V and J genes are TRBV28 and TRBJ1-4; D unclear. CDR3 nucleotide sequence: TGTGCCAGCAGTTCACCATCCTTCCCCGGGACTAATGAAAAACTGTTTTTT. It encodes CASSSPSFPGTNEKLFF.